This TCR beta chain was sequenced for a study of shared clonotypes between healthy human individuals. Looking at the study overall: Each donor's CD4 naive and CD4 memory cells filled three plates apiece, CD8 naive two, and CD8 memory one. The study's findings and limits: Naive subsets generally exceeded memory subsets in estimated richness. Generation probabilities of non-shared clonotypes were lower (relative to those shared by all four donors).

Sequencing used immunoSEQ multiplex PCR; TCRdb keeps in-frame clones, though not all of them. The table lists over a million clones, around 97% of them singletons. The CDR3 has 12 amino acids. Trimming pared 8 bases from V and 6 bases from J, leaving 15 bases between. Germline V lookup: CDR1 SQVTM, CDR2 ANQGSEA. About this clone: The antigen is not known.

Only Caucasian adults living in Nashville, Tennessee served as donors. The chain is built from TRBV29-1 and TRBJ2-3; D may correspond to TRBD1 or TRBD2 (6 bases each). The receptor was derived from a man under 40 in good health. Input material: naive CD4+ T cells sorted from blood. Subset reported: CD45RA+ positively selected. The CDR3 sequence: CSFKGGADTQYF. In DNA form, the CDR3 reads TGCAGCTTCAAGGGGGGCGCGGATACGCAGTATTTT.